These T cell receptor beta chains were read from a single sample in a study of blood T cell repertoires in COVID-19. Using immunoSEQ multiplex PCR, the repertoire was profiled, and TCRdb retains in-frame clones only, with some absent. The sample shows about 360,000 clones, 80% to 90% of them seen only once. Sequences were obtained from peripheral blood. All receptors come from a woman in her sixties or seventies with COVID-19, enrolled during active disease. The CDR3 runs from the conserved cysteine through the conserved F or W. The D gene is left open where the match is weak. The size entry is marked missing in some rows and otherwise reads once, few, many or a size class.

TRBJ1-6 | NA | TRBV19 | NA | CASKQGSRNSPLHF | TGTGCCAGTAAACAGGGCAGTAGGAATTCACCCCTCCACTTT
TRBJ1-3 | NA | TRBV10-3 | NA | CAISEQGSVGNTIYF | TGTGCCATCAGTGAGCAGGGGTCCGTTGGAAACACCATATATTTT
TRBJ1-2 | NA | TRBV6-1 | few | CASSDIFNYGYTF | TGTGCCAGCAGTGACATTTTTAACTATGGCTACACCTTC
TRBJ1-1 | NA | TRBV2 | NA | CASTSLNTEAFF | TGTGCCAGCACCTCACTAAACACTGAAGCTTTCTTT
TRBJ2-5 | TRBD1 | TRBV6-5 | NA | CASSYGQGGAQYF | TGTGCCAGCAGTTACGGACAGGGGGGGGCCCAGTACTTC
TRBJ1-2 | NA | TRBV6-2/TRBV6-3 | NA | CASSYDGQRISVSGYTF | TGTGCCAGCAGTTACGATGGACAGCGAATTAGCGTTTCTGGCTACACCTTC
TRBJ2-5 | TRBD1 | TRBV25-1 | NA | CASSLTGGWKTQYF | TGTGCCAGCAGTCTGACAGGGGGATGGAAGACCCAGTACTTC
TRBJ2-3 | NA | TRBV24-1 | few | CATTPGGRSRGYTQYF | TGTGCCACCACTCCTGGGGGGAGATCCCGAGGGTATACGCAGTATTTT
TRBJ1-1 | NA | TRBV6-5 | few | CASSYGRGNTEAFF | TGTGCCAGCAGTTACGGGAGGGGGAACACTGAAGCTTTCTTT
TRBJ2-1 | TRBD2 | TRBV11-1 | NA | CASTWTSGLNEQFF | TGTGCCAGCACCTGGACTAGCGGCCTCAATGAGCAGTTCTTC
TRBJ1-1 | NA | TRBV7-2 | once | CASSPRSGTEAFF | TGTGCCAGCAGCCCAAGATCAGGCACTGAAGCTTTCTTT
TRBJ1-2 | TRBD1 | TRBV6-1 | NA | CASSERQGTYGYTF | TGTGCCAGCAGTGAGCGACAGGGGACCTATGGCTACACCTTC
TRBJ1-1 | TRBD1 | TRBV6-5 | NA | CASTRQGAEAFF | TGTGCCAGCACCAGGCAGGGGGCTGAAGCTTTCTTT
TRBJ1-1 | NA | TRBV4-1 | NA | CASSLVRTNTEAFF | TGCGCCAGCAGCTTGGTGAGGACTAACACTGAAGCTTTCTTT
TRBJ1-2 | TRBD1 | TRBV5-6 | NA | CASSLRTGGSTF | TGTGCCAGCAGCTTACGGACAGGAGGTTCCACCTTC